This T cell receptor (beta chain) appears in the sequencing data of a study of T cell responses to AZD1222 COVID-19 vaccine. Note on this clone: The antigen is not known.

Overall study results and limits: Seropositivity was recorded at baseline in only five to seven AZD1222 recipients.

Per germline, CDR1 SGHRS and CDR2 YFSETQ. Trimming stripped 0 bases from V and 4 bases from J, with 16 bases between. The CDR3 is made up of 16 amino acids. Repertoires were generated with immunoSEQ multiplex PCR, while TCRdb's copy carries only in-frame clones and drops some. This table holds some 96,000 clones, approximately 88% found once. The genes are TRBV5-1 and TRBJ1-2; D uncertain. The sequences come from peripheral blood, collected 28 days after the second AZD1222 dose. This sequence originates from an adult who received the AZD1222 COVID-19 vaccine. The CDR3 coding sequence is TGCGCCAGCAGCTTGGTGAGCGGCGGCAGAGGCTATGGCTACACCTTC. As protein: CASSLVSGGRGYGYTF.